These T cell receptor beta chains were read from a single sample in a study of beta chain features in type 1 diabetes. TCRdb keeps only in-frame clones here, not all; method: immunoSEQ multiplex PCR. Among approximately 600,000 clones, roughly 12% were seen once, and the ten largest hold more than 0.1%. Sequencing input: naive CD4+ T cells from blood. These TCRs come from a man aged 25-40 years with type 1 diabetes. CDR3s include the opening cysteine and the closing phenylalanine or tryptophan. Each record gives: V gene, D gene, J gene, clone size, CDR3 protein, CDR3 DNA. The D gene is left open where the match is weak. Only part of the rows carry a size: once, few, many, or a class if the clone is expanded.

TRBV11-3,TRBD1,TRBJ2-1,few,CASSFYRGGSYNEQFF,TGTGCCAGCAGCTTTTACAGGGGCGGCTCCTACAATGAGCAGTTCTTC
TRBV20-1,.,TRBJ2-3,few,CSARVPDTQYF,TGCAGTGCTCGGGTCCCCGATACGCAGTATTTT
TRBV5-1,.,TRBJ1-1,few,CASGTTGNTEAFF,TGCGCCAGCGGGACGACGGGGAACACTGAAGCTTTCTTT
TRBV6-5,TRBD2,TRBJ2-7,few,CASGSGGVYEQYF,TGTGCCAGCGGTAGCGGGGGGGTATACGAGCAGTACTTC
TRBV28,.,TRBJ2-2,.,CASSGYPGELFF,TGTGCCAGCAGTGGGTATCCCGGGGAGCTGTTTTTT
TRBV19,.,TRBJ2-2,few,CASNGQPNTGELFF,TGTGCCAGTAACGGCCAGCCGAACACCGGGGAGCTGTTTTTT
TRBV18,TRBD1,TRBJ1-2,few,CASSLPGQGSYGYTF,TGTGCCAGCTCACTACCAGGACAGGGAAGCTATGGCTACACCTTC
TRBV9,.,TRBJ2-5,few,CASSVAGAVGETQYF,TGTGCCAGCAGCGTAGCTGGGGCCGTAGGAGAGACCCAGTACTTC
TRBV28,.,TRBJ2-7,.,CASSPPQGEDEQYF,TGTGCCAGCAGTCCCCCACAGGGCGAAGACGAGCAGTACTTC
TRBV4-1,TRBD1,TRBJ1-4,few,CASSQEEQGLFEKLFF,TGCGCCAGCAGCCAAGAAGAACAGGGGCTTTTTGAAAAACTGTTTTTT
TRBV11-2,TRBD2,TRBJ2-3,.,CASSLILAVASTQYF,TGTGCCAGCAGCTTAATCCTAGCGGTGGCATCTACGCAGTATTTT
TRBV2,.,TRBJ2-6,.,CASRAENSGANVLTF,TGTGCCAGCAGAGCTGAGAACTCTGGGGCCAACGTCCTGACTTTC
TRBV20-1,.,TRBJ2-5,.,CSASSVETQYF,TGCAGTGCTAGTTCGGTTGAGACCCAGTACTTC
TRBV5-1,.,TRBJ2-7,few,CASSLGQVAGEQYF,TGCGCCAGCAGCTTGGGTCAGGTCGCCGGGGAGCAGTACTTC
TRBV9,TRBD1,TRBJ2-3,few,CASSPPTTGPTDTQYF,TGTGCCAGCAGCCCACCCACGACAGGGCCCACAGATACGCAGTATTTT
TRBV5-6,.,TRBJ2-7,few,CASSNHYEQYF,TGTGCCAGCAGCAATCACTACGAGCAGTACTTC
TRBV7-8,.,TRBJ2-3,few,CASSFSGSVYTDTQYF,TGTGCCAGCAGCTTCTCTGGGAGCGTCTACACAGATACGCAGTATTTT
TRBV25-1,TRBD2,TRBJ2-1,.,CASSVPWGGVSYNEQFF,TGTGCCAGCAGTGTTCCCTGGGGGGGGGTCTCCTACAATGAGCAGTTCTTC
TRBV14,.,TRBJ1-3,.,CASSQSHSGNTIYF,TGTGCCAGCAGCCAGTCCCACTCTGGAAACACCATATATTTT
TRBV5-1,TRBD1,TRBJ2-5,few,CASSSGDRPKETQYF,TGCGCCAGCAGCTCCGGGGACAGGCCCAAAGAGACCCAGTACTTC
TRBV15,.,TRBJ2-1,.,CAKAYNEQFF,TGTGCCAAGGCATACAATGAGCAGTTCTTC
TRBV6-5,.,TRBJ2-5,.,CASSYSGSQETQYF,TGTGCCAGCAGTTACTCTGGCAGTCAAGAGACCCAGTACTTC
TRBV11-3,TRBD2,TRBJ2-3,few,CASSARLAGGSTDTQYF,TGTGCCAGCAGCGCCCGACTAGCGGGGGGTAGCACAGATACGCAGTATTTT
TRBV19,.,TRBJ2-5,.,CASSTPSTGHQETQYF,TGTGCCAGTAGTACCCCTTCGACAGGCCACCAAGAGACCCAGTACTTC
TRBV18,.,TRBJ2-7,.,CASSPPESYEQYF,TGTGCCAGCTCACCACCAGAGAGCTACGAGCAGTACTTC
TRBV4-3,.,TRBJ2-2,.,CASSQMAESGGELFF,TGCGCCAGCAGCCAAATGGCCGAGTCGGGAGGGGAGCTGTTTTTT
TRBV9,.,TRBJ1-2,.,CASSVAQQVPYGYTF,TGTGCCAGCAGCGTAGCTCAACAGGTCCCTTATGGCTACACCTTC
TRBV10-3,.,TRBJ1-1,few,CAISDLGGPMNTEAFF,TGTGCCATCAGTGACCTGGGAGGACCTATGAACACTGAAGCTTTCTTT
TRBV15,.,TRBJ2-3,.,CATSRDLPDTQYF,TGTGCCACCAGCAGAGATTTGCCAGATACGCAGTATTTT
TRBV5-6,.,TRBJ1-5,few,CASSWAGTNQPQHF,TGTGCCAGCAGCTGGGCCGGAACCAATCAGCCCCAGCATTTT
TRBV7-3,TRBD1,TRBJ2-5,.,CASSSTGTKETQYF,TGTGCCAGCAGCTCGACAGGGACCAAGGAGACCCAGTACTTC
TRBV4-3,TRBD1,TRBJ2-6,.,CASSQVQGAGANVLTF,TGCGCCAGCAGCCAAGTACAGGGGGCTGGGGCCAACGTCCTGACTTTC
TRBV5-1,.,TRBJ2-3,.,CASSLAGADTQYF,TGCGCCAGCAGCCTCGCCGGAGCGGATACGCAGTATTTT
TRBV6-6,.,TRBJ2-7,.,CASNRDSYYEQYF,TGTGCCAGTAATCGAGACAGTTACTACGAGCAGTACTTC
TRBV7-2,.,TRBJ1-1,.,CASSSTPGPLSTEAFF,TGTGCCAGCAGCTCCACCCCGGGACCCTTGAGCACTGAAGCTTTCTTT
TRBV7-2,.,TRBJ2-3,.,CASLREWPGLANTDTQYF,TGTGCCAGCCTACGAGAATGGCCGGGACTGGCGAACACAGATACGCAGTATTTT
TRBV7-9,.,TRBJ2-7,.,CASSSRTQTYEQYF,TGTGCCAGCAGCTCTCGGACACAAACCTACGAGCAGTACTTC
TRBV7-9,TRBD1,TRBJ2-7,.,CASAKDRGKEEQYF,TGTGCCAGCGCGAAGGACAGGGGAAAAGAGGAGCAGTACTTC
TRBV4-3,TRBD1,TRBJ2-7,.,CASSQGQGYSYEQYF,TGCGCCAGCAGCCAGGGACAGGGATATTCCTACGAGCAGTACTTC
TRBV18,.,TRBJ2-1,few,CASSSGQNNEQFF,TGTGCCAGCTCATCCGGACAGAACAATGAGCAGTTCTTC
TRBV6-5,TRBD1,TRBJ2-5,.,CASSQGQGLGETQYF,TGTGCCAGCAGCCAGGGACAGGGACTTGGGGAGACCCAGTACTTC
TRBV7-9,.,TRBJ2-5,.,CASSLGVSRGWPTQETQYF,TGTGCCAGCAGCTTAGGGGTCAGCAGGGGATGGCCTACCCAAGAGACCCAGTACTTC
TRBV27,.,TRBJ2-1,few,CANPLDPRQLNEQFF,TGTGCCAACCCCTTGGACCCCCGCCAACTCAATGAGCAGTTCTTC
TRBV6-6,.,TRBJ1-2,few,CASSYPRQVGGYGYTF,TGTGCCAGCAGTTACCCCAGACAGGTGGGAGGCTATGGCTACACCTTC
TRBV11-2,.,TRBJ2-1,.,CASTLDGYNEQFF,TGTGCCAGCACCCTTGACGGGTACAATGAGCAGTTCTTC
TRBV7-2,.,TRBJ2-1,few,CASSLDWGLNNEQFF,TGTGCCAGCAGCTTAGATTGGGGCTTGAACAATGAGCAGTTCTTC
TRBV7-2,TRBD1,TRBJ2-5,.,CASSLDRGLGKTQYF,TGTGCCAGCAGCCTTGACAGGGGTCTCGGAAAGACCCAGTACTTC
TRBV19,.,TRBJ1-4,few,CASRQDAYGTNEKLFF,TGTGCCAGTAGGCAGGACGCCTACGGAACTAATGAAAAACTGTTTTTT
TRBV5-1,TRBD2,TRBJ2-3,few,CASSRTRGADTQYF,TGCGCCAGCAGCCGGACGCGGGGGGCAGATACGCAGTATTTT
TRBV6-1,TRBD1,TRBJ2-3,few,CASGQEITDTQYF,TGTGCCAGCGGACAGGAAATCACAGATACGCAGTATTTT
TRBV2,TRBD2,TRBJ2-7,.,CASSEILAGAYF,TGTGCCAGCAGTGAGATACTAGCGGGGGCGTACTTC
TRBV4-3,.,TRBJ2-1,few,CASSRESSASSYNEQFF,TGCGCCAGCAGCCGAGAGTCTAGCGCCAGCTCCTACAATGAGCAGTTCTTC
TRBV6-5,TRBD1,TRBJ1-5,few,CASSYGRGLGQPQHF,TGTGCCAGCAGTTATGGCAGGGGGCTTGGTCAGCCCCAGCATTTT
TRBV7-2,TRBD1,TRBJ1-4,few,CASSLVAGQANEKLFF,TGTGCCAGCAGCTTAGTAGCCGGACAGGCTAATGAAAAACTGTTTTTT
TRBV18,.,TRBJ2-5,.,CASSPRLGNGTQYF,TGTGCCAGCTCACCAAGATTAGGGAATGGGACCCAGTACTTC
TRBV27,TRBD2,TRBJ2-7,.,CASRTIAGGNSYEQYF,TGTGCCAGCCGCACGATAGCGGGGGGCAACTCCTACGAGCAGTACTTC
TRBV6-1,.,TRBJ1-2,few,CASSSPRTSYGYTF,TGTGCCAGCAGTTCGCCCCGGACAAGCTATGGCTACACCTTC
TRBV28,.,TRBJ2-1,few,CASSLPRQLSSYNEQFF,TGTGCCAGCAGTTTACCGAGACAGCTGAGCTCCTACAATGAGCAGTTCTTC